A selection of T cell receptor beta chains follows, all from one sample in a study of T cell repertoires in cytomegalovirus infection. TCRdb re-called the reads through MiXCR, storing one row per CDR3 protein. This sample has 300,000 to 400,000 distinct CDR3 sequences, with just under 30% found just once. These receptors are not linked to any known antigen. Specimen: cultured PBMCs, collected from culture after CMV antigen stimulation. The receptors come from a human donor in good health (CMV status not recorded). Some clones in this sample may be carry-over from other donors' samples. The CDR3 runs from the conserved cysteine through the conserved F or W. The D gene is left open where the match is weak. Not all rows give a size; the values are once, few, many and, for expanded clones, a class.

D: NA
size: NA
V: TRBV7-9
J: TRBJ1-4
DNA: TGTGCCAGCAGCTTAGTGTCAGACCTTAATGAAAAACTGTTTTTT
CDR3: CASSLVSDLNEKLFF

D: TRBD1
size: few
V: TRBV19
J: TRBJ1-5
DNA: TGTGCCAGTAGTTGGGGCAGGGGGAGCAATCAGCCCCAGCATTTT
CDR3: CASSWGRGSNQPQHF

D: NA
size: many
V: TRBV7-2
J: TRBJ2-1
DNA: TGTGCCAGCAGCCTTCCTAGTTACTCCTACAATGAGCAGTTCTTC
CDR3: CASSLPSYSYNEQFF

D: TRBD1
size: NA
V: TRBV5-6
J: TRBJ2-3
DNA: TGTGCCAGCGGACCGGGACAGGGACCTCTGATTGCAGATACGCAGTATTTT
CDR3: CASGPGQGPLIADTQYF

D: TRBD2
size: few
V: TRBV10-3
J: TRBJ2-2
DNA: TGTGCCACCAGTAGCGGGGGACGGAACACCGGGGAGCTGTTTTTT
CDR3: CATSSGGRNTGELFF

D: NA
size: NA
V: TRBV2
J: TRBJ1-4
DNA: TGTGCCAGCAGTGAAGAGCAGGGTAGTAATGAAAAACTGTTTTTT
CDR3: CASSEEQGSNEKLFF

D: NA
size: NA
V: TRBV7-2
J: TRBJ2-5
DNA: TGTGCCAGCAGCTTAGTGGGTGCCGAGACCCAGTCCTTC
CDR3: CASSLVGAETQSF

D: NA
size: few
V: TRBV10-3
J: TRBJ2-7
DNA: TGTGCCATCAGTGTCCACGGGAGAAACTACGAGCAGTACTTC
CDR3: CAISVHGRNYEQYF

D: TRBD2
size: many
V: TRBV11-3
J: TRBJ2-7
DNA: TGTGCCAGCAGCTCCCGGACTAGCGGGACCTACGAGCAGTACTTC
CDR3: CASSSRTSGTYEQYF

D: NA
size: once
V: TRBV12-3/TRBV12-4
J: TRBJ1-6
DNA: TGTGCCAGCAGTTCCCCGGAGAATAATTCACCCCTCCACTTT
CDR3: CASSSPENNSPLHF

D: NA
size: NA
V: TRBV19
J: TRBJ1-1
DNA: TGTGCCAGTGCAGTAGGCCACCAAGGGACTGAAGCTTTCTTT
CDR3: CASAVGHQGTEAFF

D: NA
size: NA
V: TRBV11-3
J: TRBJ2-3
DNA: TGTGCCAGCAGCCCCCAGGGCGTCGTTACAGATACGCAGTATTTT
CDR3: CASSPQGVVTDTQYF

D: TRBD1
size: NA
V: TRBV28
J: TRBJ2-5
DNA: TGTGCCAGCAGTTTAGCCGGACAGGAGGAGACCCAGTACTTC
CDR3: CASSLAGQEETQYF

D: TRBD1
size: NA
V: TRBV7-8
J: TRBJ1-2
DNA: TGTGCCAGCAGCTTAGTTACAGGGGGCGAGGATGGCTACACCTTC
CDR3: CASSLVTGGEDGYTF

D: NA
size: NA
V: TRBV5-6
J: TRBJ1-2
DNA: TGTGCCAGCAGCTCACAACGGAACTATGGCTACACCTTC
CDR3: CASSSQRNYGYTF

D: NA
size: NA
V: TRBV23-1
J: TRBJ2-7
DNA: TGCGCCAGCAGTCAGCCGGCAGGAATTTCCGAGCAGTACTTC
CDR3: CASSQPAGISEQYF

D: TRBD1
size: many
V: TRBV7-2
J: TRBJ1-5
DNA: TGTGCCAGCAGCTCGGGACAGACTTATAGCAATCAGCCCCAGCATTTT
CDR3: CASSSGQTYSNQPQHF

D: TRBD2
size: few
V: TRBV24-1
J: TRBJ2-1
DNA: TGTGCCACCAGTGGGCTAGCGGGAGACAATGAGCAGTTCTTC
CDR3: CATSGLAGDNEQFF

D: TRBD2
size: many
V: TRBV7-9
J: TRBJ2-1
DNA: TGTGCCAGCAGCTTAACGGCGGGGGGGCGTAATGAGCAGTTCTTC
CDR3: CASSLTAGGRNEQFF

D: NA
size: NA
V: TRBV20-1
J: TRBJ1-1
DNA: TGCAGTGCTTCCCAGGGAGCTAGAGCTTTCTTT
CDR3: CSASQGARAFF

D: NA
size: few
V: TRBV7-2
J: TRBJ2-1
DNA: TGTGCCAGCAGCTTGTACACTAGAGGGAATGAGCAGTTCTTC
CDR3: CASSLYTRGNEQFF

D: TRBD2
size: NA
V: TRBV20-1
J: TRBJ2-5
DNA: TGCAGTGCTAGCCCAGCGGGGGGGCGAGAGACCCAGTACTTC
CDR3: CSASPAGGRETQYF

D: TRBD1
size: NA
V: TRBV7-9
J: TRBJ1-2
DNA: TGTGCCAGCAGCTTAGACGGGACAGGGGACGGCTACACCTTC
CDR3: CASSLDGTGDGYTF

D: NA
size: NA
V: TRBV4-1
J: TRBJ1-1
DNA: TGCGCCAGCAGCCAAGGAGTCAGGGCCTTGGGCACTGAAGCTTTCTTT
CDR3: CASSQGVRALGTEAFF

D: NA
size: NA
V: TRBV25-1
J: TRBJ2-7
DNA: TGTGCCAGCAGTGAGGAACCTTACGAGCAGTACTTC
CDR3: CASSEEPYEQYF

D: NA
size: NA
V: TRBV29-1
J: TRBJ1-1
DNA: TGCAGCGCGTGGACAGAAGACACTGAAGCTTTCTTT
CDR3: CSAWTEDTEAFF

D: NA
size: NA
V: TRBV27
J: TRBJ1-4
DNA: TGTGCCAGCGGGGGATCCCTTAATGAAAAACTGTTTTTT
CDR3: CASGGSLNEKLFF

D: TRBD1
size: NA
V: TRBV12-3/TRBV12-4
J: TRBJ2-3
DNA: TGTGCCAGCAGCACAGGGGAAGATACGCAGTATTTT
CDR3: CASSTGEDTQYF

D: NA
size: NA
V: TRBV7-2
J: TRBJ1-3
DNA: TGTGCCAGCAGCTCTTCCCCCCTCTCTGGAAACACCATATATTTT
CDR3: CASSSSPLSGNTIYF

D: NA
size: few
V: TRBV13
J: TRBJ2-3
DNA: TGTGCCAGCAGCTCCCTCCCCGCAGATACGCAGTATTTT
CDR3: CASSSLPADTQYF

D: TRBD1
size: few
V: TRBV27
J: TRBJ1-3
DNA: TGTGCCAGCGCCTTAAAGGGGGCGATTAGAAACACCATATATTTT
CDR3: CASALKGAIRNTIYF

D: TRBD2
size: few
V: TRBV11-3
J: TRBJ2-2
DNA: TGTGCCAGCAGCTTTAATGTAGCGGGGGCGGCCGGGGAGCTGTTTTTT
CDR3: CASSFNVAGAAGELFF

D: NA
size: few
V: TRBV28
J: TRBJ1-2
DNA: TGTGCCAGCAGTTTGCTAGCACGGAACTATGGCTACACCTTC
CDR3: CASSLLARNYGYTF

D: TRBD2
size: NA
V: TRBV5-4
J: TRBJ2-1
DNA: TGTGCCAGCAGCTCGACTAGCAATTCCTACAATGAGCAGTTCTTC
CDR3: CASSSTSNSYNEQFF

D: NA
size: few
V: TRBV9
J: TRBJ1-4
DNA: TGTGCCAGCAGCGTCAGCACGGGGAGTTCTGAAAAACTGTTTTTT
CDR3: CASSVSTGSSEKLFF

D: NA
size: NA
V: TRBV7-8
J: TRBJ2-4
DNA: TGTGCCAGCAGCTTACAGGACTCTTCCCAGTACTTC
CDR3: CASSLQDSSQYF